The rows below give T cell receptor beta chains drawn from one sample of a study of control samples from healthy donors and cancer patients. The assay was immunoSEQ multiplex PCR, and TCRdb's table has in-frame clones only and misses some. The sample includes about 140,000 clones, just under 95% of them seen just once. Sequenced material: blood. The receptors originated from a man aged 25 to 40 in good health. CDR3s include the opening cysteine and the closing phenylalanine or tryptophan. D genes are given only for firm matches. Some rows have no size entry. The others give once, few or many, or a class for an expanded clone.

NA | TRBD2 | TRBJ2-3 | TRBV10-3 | TGTGCCATCAGAAGGACTAGCGGGGCAGATACGCAGTATTTT | CAIRRTSGADTQYF
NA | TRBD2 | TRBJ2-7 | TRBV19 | TGTGCCAGTAGTAGACTAGCGTCACCCTACGAGCAGTACTTC | CASSRLASPYEQYF
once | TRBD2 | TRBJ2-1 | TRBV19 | TGTGCCAGTAGTGGGGCCGGGACTAGCGGGCTCCCCCCCGCCTACAATGAGCAGTTCTTC | CASSGAGTSGLPPAYNEQFF
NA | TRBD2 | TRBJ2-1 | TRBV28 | TGTGCCAGCAGTCTTCCCGGGACTAGCGACTACAATGAGCAGTTCTTC | CASSLPGTSDYNEQFF
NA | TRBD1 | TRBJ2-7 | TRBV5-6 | TGTGCCAGCAGCATAGCAGGGGGCGGCGGGTCCTACGAGCAGTACTTC | CASSIAGGGGSYEQYF
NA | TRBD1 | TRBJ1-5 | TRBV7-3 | TGTGCCAGCAGAATCAGGGGGACAGCGCTCCCCAATAGCAATCAGCCCCAGCATTTT | CASRIRGTALPNSNQPQHF
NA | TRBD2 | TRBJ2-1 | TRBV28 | TGTGCCAGCAGTTTATCTAGCGGAGACTACAATGAGCAGTTCTTC | CASSLSSGDYNEQFF
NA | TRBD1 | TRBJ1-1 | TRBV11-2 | TGTGCCAGCAGACTTGACAGGGCTGAAGCTTTCTTT | CASRLDRAEAFF
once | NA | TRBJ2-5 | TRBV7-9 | TGTGCCAGCAGCACATTATCAGACGGCCTCCAGGAGACCCAGTACTTC | CASSTLSDGLQETQYF
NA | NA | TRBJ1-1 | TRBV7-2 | TGTGCCAGCAGCTTAGTCGGAGGGGACACTGAAGCTTTCTTT | CASSLVGGDTEAFF
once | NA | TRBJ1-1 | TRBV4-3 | TGCGCCAGCAGCCAAGATAGGGGGATAAGCAACACTGAAGCTTTCTTT | CASSQDRGISNTEAFF
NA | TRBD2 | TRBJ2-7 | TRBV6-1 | TGTGCCAGCAGTGAAGTACTAGCGGGAGCTTACGAGCAGTACTTC | CASSEVLAGAYEQYF
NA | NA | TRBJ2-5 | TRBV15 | TGTGCCACCAGCAGAGATAGGGGGCAAGAGACCCAGTACTTC | CATSRDRGQETQYF
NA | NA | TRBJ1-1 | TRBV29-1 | TGCAGCGTTGTAGGGCAGATGAACACTGAAGCTTTCTTT | CSVVGQMNTEAFF
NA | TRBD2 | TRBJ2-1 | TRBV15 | TGTGCCACCAGCAGGGATCTAGCGGCCTACAATGAGCAGTTCTTC | CATSRDLAAYNEQFF
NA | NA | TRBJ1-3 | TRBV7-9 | TGTGCCAGCAGCTTAGTGTCTCTGGGGGATTCAAACACCATATATTTT | CASSLVSLGDSNTIYF
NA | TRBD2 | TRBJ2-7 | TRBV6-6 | TGTGCCAGCAGTTACTCGAGGGAGGGGAGCTCCTACGAGCAGTACTTC | CASSYSREGSSYEQYF
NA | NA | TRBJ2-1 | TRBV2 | TGTGCCAGCAGCCCCCTGGACTCTCCGAGCTCCTACAATGAGCAGTTCTTC | CASSPLDSPSSYNEQFF
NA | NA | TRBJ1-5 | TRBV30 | TGTGCCTGGAGTGCCCCGGGGTCCGGGGGGCCCCAGCATTTT | CAWSAPGSGGPQHF
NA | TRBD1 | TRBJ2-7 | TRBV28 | TGTGCCAGCAAAAGTGGCCGGGGACAGATTTACGAGCAGTACTTC | CASKSGRGQIYEQYF
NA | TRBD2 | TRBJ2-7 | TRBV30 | TGTGCCTGGAGTGGGGTGGGAGGGTCCTACGAGCAGTACTTC | CAWSGVGGSYEQYF
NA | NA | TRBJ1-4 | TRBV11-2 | TGTGCCAGCAGCTTTGGGGCTAATGAAAAACTGTTTTTT | CASSFGANEKLFF
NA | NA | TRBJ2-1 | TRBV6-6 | TGTGCCAGCAGTAAACAGGAGTACAATGAGCAGTTCTTC | CASSKQEYNEQFF
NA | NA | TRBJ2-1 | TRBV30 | TGTGCCTGTGGCGGAGGGTCCCCCTACAATGAGCAGTTCTTC | CACGGGSPYNEQFF
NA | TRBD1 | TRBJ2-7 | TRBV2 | TGTGCCAGCAGCCGGGACAGGGACGAGCAGTACTTC | CASSRDRDEQYF
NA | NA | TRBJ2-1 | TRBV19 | TGTGCCAGTAGTGGCGAGGCGACCTACAATGAGCAGTTCTTC | CASSGEATYNEQFF
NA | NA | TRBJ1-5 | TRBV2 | TGTGCCAGCAGGCGGGACCTTAGGAGCAATCAGCCCCAGCATTTT | CASRRDLRSNQPQHF
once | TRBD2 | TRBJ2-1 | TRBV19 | TGTGCCAGTAGTACATCCGGGACTAGCGGGTGGAGGGGTGGCAATGAGCAGTTCTTC | CASSTSGTSGWRGGNEQFF
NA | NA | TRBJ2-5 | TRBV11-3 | TGTGCCAGCACCTCATTTCCGGGGTCCGGGGAGACCCAGTACTTC | CASTSFPGSGETQYF
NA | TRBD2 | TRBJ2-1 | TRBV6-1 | TGTGCCAGCAGTGCACAAAGCGGGGGACAATACAATGAGCAGTTCTTC | CASSAQSGGQYNEQFF
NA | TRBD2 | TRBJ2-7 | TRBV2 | TGTGCCAGCAGTACCGGACTAGCGGGCCTCTACGAGCAGTACTTC | CASSTGLAGLYEQYF
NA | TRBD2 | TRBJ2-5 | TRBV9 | TGTGCCAGCAGCGTAGCTCTCAACCCGGGGGAGGGCAAAGAGACCCAGTACTTC | CASSVALNPGEGKETQYF
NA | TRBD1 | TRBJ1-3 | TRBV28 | TGTGCCAGCAGTTCGGGACAGGGGGGGATAGGAAACACCATATATTTT | CASSSGQGGIGNTIYF
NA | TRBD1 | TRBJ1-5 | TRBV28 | TGTGCCAGCAGTTTAAGGGACAGGGCGGGTTGGAAGCCCCAGCATTTT | CASSLRDRAGWKPQHF
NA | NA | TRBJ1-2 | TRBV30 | TGTGCCTGGAGTGTGAGGAGGGACTATGGCTACACCTTC | CAWSVRRDYGYTF
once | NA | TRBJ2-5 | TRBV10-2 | TGCGCCAGCAGTTTTGTAAAATTCCAGGAGACCCAGTACTTC | CASSFVKFQETQYF
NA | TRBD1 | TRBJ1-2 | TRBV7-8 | TGTGCCAGCAGCCCCGACACGGGACAGACTACCTATGGCTACACCTTC | CASSPDTGQTTYGYTF
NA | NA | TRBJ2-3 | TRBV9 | TGTGCCAGCAGCGTCGCTAGCTTCACAGATACGCAGTATTTT | CASSVASFTDTQYF
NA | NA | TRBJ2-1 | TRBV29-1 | TGCAGCGCCAAAATGGAGGGTTACGTCAAAAATGAGCAGTTCTTC | CSAKMEGYVKNEQFF
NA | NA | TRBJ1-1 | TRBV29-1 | TGCAGCTTTAGGGTGGGTGGGAGCACTGAAGCTTTCTTT | CSFRVGGSTEAFF
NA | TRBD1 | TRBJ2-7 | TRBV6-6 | TGTGCCAGCAGTTCAAGACAGGGCTACGAGCAGTACTTC | CASSSRQGYEQYF
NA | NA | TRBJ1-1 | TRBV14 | TGTGCCAGCAGCCAACACAGGAACACTGAAGCTTTCTTT | CASSQHRNTEAFF
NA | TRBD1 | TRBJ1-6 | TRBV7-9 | TGTGCCAGCAGCCTTGGGACAGCCCAGCATAATTCACCCCTCCACTTT | CASSLGTAQHNSPLHF
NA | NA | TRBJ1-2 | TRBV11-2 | TGTGCCAGCAGCTTAGATATGGGCGGCTACACCTTC | CASSLDMGGYTF
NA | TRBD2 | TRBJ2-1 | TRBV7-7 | TGTGCTAGCAGCTTAGGATCTAGCGGGAGCTACAATGAGCAGTTCTTC | CASSLGSSGSYNEQFF
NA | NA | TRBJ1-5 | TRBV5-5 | TGTGCCAGCAGCTCGACAGAGCATAGCAATCAGCCCCAGCATTTT | CASSSTEHSNQPQHF